Listed below are T cell receptor beta chains from one sample, sequenced in a study of control samples from healthy donors and cancer patients. The repertoire was sequenced with immunoSEQ multiplex PCR; TCRdb's copy has only in-frame clones and lacks some. The table lists more than 100,000 clones, around 92% of them singletons, with under 9% in the top ten. Source material: PBMCs. The receptors were gathered from a man aged 45 to 65 with head and neck cancer. Each CDR3 is given with its conserved first and last residue. Fields, in order: J gene, D gene, V gene, clone size, CDR3 protein, CDR3 DNA. D genes are given only for firm matches. Clone size is stated in some rows and not others, as once, few, many or a class when expanded.

>TRBJ1-6|TRBD1|TRBV19|NA
CASSPRTGYNSPLHF
TGTGCCAGTAGCCCCAGGACAGGCTATAATTCACCCCTCCACTTT
>TRBJ1-5|NA|TRBV19|NA
CASSIGVNQPQHF
TGTGCCAGTAGTATAGGGGTCAATCAGCCCCAGCATTTT
>TRBJ2-7|NA|TRBV21-1|NA
CASSKEDGISYEQYF
TGTGCCAGCAGCAAGGAGGACGGGATCTCCTACGAGCAGTACTTC
>TRBJ2-2|TRBD1|TRBV29-1|NA
CSVKKWTGGRGELFF
TGCAGCGTTAAGAAGTGGACAGGGGGGCGGGGGGAGCTGTTTTTT
>TRBJ2-2|NA|TRBV7-3|NA
CASSLTARVLGNTGELFF
TGTGCCAGCAGCTTAACCGCACGGGTGTTAGGGAACACCGGGGAGCTGTTTTTT
>TRBJ2-6|TRBD1|TRBV27|NA
CASSPIQGSPVGANVLTF
TGTGCCAGCAGCCCGATACAGGGGTCACCCGTTGGGGCCAACGTCCTGACTTTC
>TRBJ1-5|NA|TRBV5-1|NA
CASSLGGGDNQPQHF
TGCGCCAGCAGCTTGGGCGGGGGGGATAATCAGCCCCAGCATTTT
>TRBJ2-3|NA|TRBV28|NA
CASSTAHLDTQYF
TGTGCCAGCAGTACCGCCCACCTAGATACGCAGTATTTT
>TRBJ2-5|TRBD1|TRBV24-1|NA
CATSDRTGIETQYF
TGTGCCACCAGTGATCGGACAGGGATAGAGACCCAGTACTTC
>TRBJ2-1|NA|TRBV5-1|NA
CASSLVAAQGDEQFF
TGCGCCAGCAGCTTGGTAGCGGCCCAGGGGGATGAGCAGTTCTTC
>TRBJ2-7|TRBD1|TRBV19|NA
CASSPTGGAYEQYF
TGTGCCAGTAGTCCTACAGGGGGAGCCTACGAGCAGTACTTC
>TRBJ2-6|TRBD1|TRBV6-5|medium-sized
CASSQGGLANVLTF
TGTGCCAGCAGCCAAGGGGGCCTGGCCAACGTCCTGACTTTC
>TRBJ2-2|NA|TRBV13|NA
CASSLALSAELFF
TGTGCCAGCAGCTTGGCCCTGTCGGCGGAGCTGTTTTTT
>TRBJ2-3|NA|TRBV3-1/TRBV3-2|once
CASSTRNTDTQYF
TGTGCCAGCAGCACCCGAAACACAGATACGCAGTATTTT
>TRBJ2-3|TRBD2|TRBV19|NA
CASNQEGGLAGSSTDTQYF
TGTGCCAGTAACCAAGAAGGCGGACTAGCGGGGTCTAGCACAGATACGCAGTATTTT
>TRBJ2-5|TRBD1|TRBV19|once
CASSIGQGQETQYF
TGTGCCAGTAGTATCGGACAGGGGCAAGAGACCCAGTACTTC
>TRBJ2-1|TRBD1|TRBV7-7|NA
CASSLAPGQGNNEQFF
TGTGCCAGCAGCTTAGCCCCGGGACAGGGTAACAATGAGCAGTTCTTC
>TRBJ1-5|NA|TRBV4-1|NA
CASSQDAGGNQPQHF
TGCGCCAGCAGCCAAGATGCGGGGGGAAATCAGCCCCAGCATTTT